This TCR beta chain was sequenced during a study of T cells in Graves' hyperthyroidism and ophthalmopathy (dated by TCRdb to 2018 to 2020). Some background on the complete study: Peripheral blood was sampled at the time of initial diagnosis, prior to any treatment. For training and testing, the 80 to 100 patients in the discovery cohort were randomly divided in a 7:3 ratio. Once sampling was done, hyperthyroidism patients were given methimazole at a starting dose of 30 mg daily, whereas ophthalmopathy patients were given high-dose intravenous methylprednisolone. Whether ophthalmopathy could be predicted prospectively was tested in an independent validation cohort made up of 18 hyperthyroidism patients plus 17 patients who later progressed to ophthalmopathy. A discovery cohort of approximately 100 patients, approximately 44 with Graves' ophthalmopathy and 57 with stable Graves' hyperthyroidism, was used to find distinguishing TCR V-J signatures. In addition, the study compared T-cell repertoires in thyroid tissue and in blood from 6 or 7 Graves' hyperthyroidism patients. TCR Vbeta CDR3 sequencing of some 140 peripheral blood samples (under 45 ophthalmopathy, 75 or so hyperthyroidism and some 17 progressor patients) is reported in the paper. Results and caveats for the whole study, not just this receptor: In validation, the model predicted progression to ophthalmopathy a median of about 5.9 months before onset, with over 55% sensitivity and nearly 75% specificity. Most expanded thyroid clonotypes (frequency above 0.001) were also detected in blood, a finding suggesting that blood repertoires may reflect thyroid immune responses. In cross-validation, a model built on a 13 V-J signature told ophthalmopathy apart from stable hyperthyroidism with over 85% sensitivity and roughly 83% specificity, and in testing the same model reached 80%/75%. No statistical method was used to set the sample size in advance, and investigators knew the group allocation.

Ten or more counts support this clonotype. It lacks a known antigen. No much larger clonotype is one base removed from it; base qualities were not supplied. TCR beta CDR3 regions were amplified from RNA transcripts. For the first round of RT-PCR on the TCR CDR3, the HTBI primer set was used together with the Qiagen OneStep RT-PCR kit. A second multiplex PCR round built the libraries, followed by size selection and purification. Sequencing of the libraries was done on an Illumina HiSeq2000 using paired-end 100 bp reads. The paper's processing steps were these. SOAPnuke was used to process the raw data, removing reads that contained adapters or uncalled bases, had a mean Phred below 15, or lacked an exact match to the constant primer or identifier. COPE v1.2.5 was used to merge high-quality paired reads, and clonotypes were defined as unique nucleotide sequences. Clonotypes were aligned to IMGT TRBV, TRBD and TRBJ reference segments using MiTCR v1.1. The analysis included only V-J combinations with a frequency above 0.0001, which together covered roughly 99% of the repertoires. The TCS score was defined as the ratio of F50 (clonal expansion) to E x V (chaos), calculated using BLOSUM62-based TCRdist between CDR3 peptides within each V-J. Welch's t-statistics and random forest reduced around 550 V-J features to about 13, which were used in a naive Bayes classifier (R e1071). Using fastp trimming at Q25 and MiXCR clonotype assembly, TCRdb reanalyzed the public sequencing data and kept in-frame beta chains. Rows are combined by CDR3 protein, so each entry shows the most common genes and DNA. In this record, the V and J calls reflect TCRdb's handling and not the investigators' own analysis. The sample table holds 700,000 or so distinct CDR3 sequences, of which 15% to 20% were seen once. Of the sample, around 7.7% falls within the top ten clones.

Stable Graves' hyperthyroidism was defined as no progression to ophthalmopathy during 18 months of follow-up. The hyperthyroidism patients were between 18 and 65 years old and newly diagnosed, with a disease duration of less than 2 months. Any patient with an uncontrolled infection, another autoimmune disease, pregnancy or lactation was excluded. Diagnoses were based on clinical symptoms, serum thyroxine and TRAb, thyroid ultrasound and orbital computed tomography. Ficoll-Paque density gradient centrifugation was used to isolate PBMCs from around 10 ml of fresh peripheral blood. Total RNA was extracted using Trizol reagent, and RNA quality was assessed on an Agilent 2100 Bioanalyzer. Compared with germline, V lacks 6 bases and J lacks 3 bases; bases without a gene match: 5. The CDR3 numbers 15 residues from cysteine through phenylalanine. Solely the CDR3 DNA is kept, with 45 bases framed from the first base.

The chain employs TRBV12-3 or TRBV12-4 and TRBJ2-7; 13 of the junction bases match TRBD2. This TCR came from a young man with Graves' hyperthyroidism. Material for sequencing was blood. At the DNA level, the sequence is TGTGCCAGCAGCCAGGGACTAGCGGGACTCTACGAGCAGTACTTC. The translation is CASSQGLAGLYEQYF.